This T cell receptor (beta chain) was recorded in a study of blood T cell repertoires in COVID-19. As for the study in general: There were acute and convalescent COVID-19 samples, and they came from the United States, Italy and Spain. The analysed material was cDNA or gDNA that came from T cells, B-cell-depleted T cells, or PBMCs.

V shed 0 bases and J shed 7 bases, with 14 bases lying between them. The germline V gene encodes CDR1 SGHNT and CDR2 YYREEE (reference sequence). The CDR3 runs to 15 residues. Authors' analysis steps: For nucleated cells, counts were estimated from reference gene primer amplification. TCRdb's copy holds only in-frame clones and misses some; the assay was immunoSEQ multiplex PCR. V and J calls and clone size come straight from that table; D and trimming were deduced from the DNA. The data show roughly 30,000 clones, around 89% seen once. V and J are TRBV5-4 and TRBJ2-1; D might be TRBD2 (5 bases). Specimen: peripheral blood. This clonotype originated in a human donor in a cohort sampled during active COVID-19. In nucleotides, the CDR3 is TGTGCCAGCAGCTTGGATCATAAACTAGGAAATGAGCAGTTCTTC. Translation: CASSLDHKLGNEQFF.